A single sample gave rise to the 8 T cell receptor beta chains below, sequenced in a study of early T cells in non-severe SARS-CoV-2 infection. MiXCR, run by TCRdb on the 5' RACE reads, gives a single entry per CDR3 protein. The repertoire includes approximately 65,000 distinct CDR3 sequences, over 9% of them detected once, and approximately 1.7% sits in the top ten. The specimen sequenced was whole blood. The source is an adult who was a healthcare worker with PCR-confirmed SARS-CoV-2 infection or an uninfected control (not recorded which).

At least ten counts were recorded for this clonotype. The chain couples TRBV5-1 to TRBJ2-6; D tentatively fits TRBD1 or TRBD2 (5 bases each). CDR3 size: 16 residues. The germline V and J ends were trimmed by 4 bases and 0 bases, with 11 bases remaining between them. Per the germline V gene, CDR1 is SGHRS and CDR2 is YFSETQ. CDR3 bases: TGCGCCAGCAGCCCGGGACCTTACTCTGGGGCCAACGTCCTGACTTTC. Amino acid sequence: CASSPGPYSGANVLTF.

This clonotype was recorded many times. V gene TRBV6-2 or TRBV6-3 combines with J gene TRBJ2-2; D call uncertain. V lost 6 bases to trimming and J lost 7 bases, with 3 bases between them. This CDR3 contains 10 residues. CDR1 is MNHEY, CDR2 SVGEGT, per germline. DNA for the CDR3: TGTGCCAGCAGGGACGGGGAGCTGTTTTTT. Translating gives CASRDGELFF.

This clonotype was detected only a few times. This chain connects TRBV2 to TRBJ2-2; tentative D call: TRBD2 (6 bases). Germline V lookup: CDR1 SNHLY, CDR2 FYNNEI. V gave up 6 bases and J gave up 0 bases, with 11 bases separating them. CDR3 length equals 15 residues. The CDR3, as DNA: TGTGCCAGCAGACTAGCCGTCGCGAACACCGGGGAGCTGTTTTTT. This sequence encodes CASRLAVANTGELFF.

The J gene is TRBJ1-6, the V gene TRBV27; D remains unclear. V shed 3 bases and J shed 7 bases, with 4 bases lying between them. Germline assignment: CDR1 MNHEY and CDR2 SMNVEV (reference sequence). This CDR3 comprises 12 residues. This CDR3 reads CASSLINSPLHF. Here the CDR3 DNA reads TGTGCCAGCAGTTTGATAAATTCACCCCTCCACTTT.

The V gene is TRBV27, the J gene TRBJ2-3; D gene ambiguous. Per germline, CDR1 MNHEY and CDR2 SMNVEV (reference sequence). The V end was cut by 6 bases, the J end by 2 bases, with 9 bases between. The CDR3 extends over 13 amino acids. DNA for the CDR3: TGTGCCAGCAGACCTATCGACACAGATACGCAGTATTTT. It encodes CASRPIDTDTQYF.

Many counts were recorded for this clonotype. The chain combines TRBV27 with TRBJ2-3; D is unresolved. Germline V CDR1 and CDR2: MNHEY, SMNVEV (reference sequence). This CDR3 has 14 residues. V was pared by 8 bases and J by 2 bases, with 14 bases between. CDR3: CASGPAIFTDTQYF. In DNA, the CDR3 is TGTGCCAGCGGCCCCGCTATTTTCACAGATACGCAGTATTTT.

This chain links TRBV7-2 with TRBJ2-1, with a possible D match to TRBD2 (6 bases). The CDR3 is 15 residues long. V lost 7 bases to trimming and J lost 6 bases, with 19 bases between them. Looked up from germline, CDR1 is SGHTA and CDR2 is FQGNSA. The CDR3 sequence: CASTEPRESPNEQFF. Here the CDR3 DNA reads TGTGCCAGCACCGAGCCCCGGGAGTCTCCCAATGAGCAGTTCTTC. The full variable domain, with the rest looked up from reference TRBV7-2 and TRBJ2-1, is GAGVSQSPSNKVTEKGKDVELRCDPISGHTALYWYRQSLGQGLEFLIYFQGNSAPDKSGLPSDRFSAERTGGSVSTLTIQRTQQEDSAVYLCASTEPRESPNEQFFGPGTRLTVL.

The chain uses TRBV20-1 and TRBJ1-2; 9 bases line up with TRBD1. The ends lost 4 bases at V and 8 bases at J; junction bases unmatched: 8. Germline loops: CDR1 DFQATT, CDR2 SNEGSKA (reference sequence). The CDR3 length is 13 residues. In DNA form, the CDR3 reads TGCAGTGCTATAAGGACAGGGGCCTTGGGCTACACCTTC. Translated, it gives CSAIRTGALGYTF.